This T cell receptor (beta chain) was documented in a study of blood T cell repertoires in COVID-19. For the study at large: Samples came from the United States, Italy and Spain, spanning acute and convalescent COVID-19. Sources were T cells, B-cell-depleted T cells, or PBMCs; the material itself was cDNA or gDNA.

V was cut by 6 bases and J by 7 bases, with 12 bases left in between. The CDR3 loop spans 13 amino acids. CDR1 and CDR2 (germline): MNHEY, SMNVEV (reference sequence). Clones were sequenced by immunoSEQ multiplex PCR, and TCRdb holds only the in-frame ones, with some missing. The table includes tens of thousands of clones, over 65% detected once. This sequence joins TRBV27 and TRBJ2-2; a weak D match, TRBD2 (6 bases). The sample was peripheral blood. The receptor was derived from a man between 65 and 85 years old with acute or convalescent COVID-19. The CDR3 loop reads CASSWEAGGELFF. CDR3 bases: TGTGCCAGCAGCTGGGAGGCAGGCGGGGAGCTGTTTTTT.